This T cell receptor (beta chain) was documented in a study of T cell responses to AZD1222 COVID-19 vaccine. Study-wide findings and caveats: Clonal diversity was possibly underestimated, and the donors were mostly white British, with more females.

Method: immunoSEQ multiplex PCR; TCRdb's copy keeps in-frame clones and lacks some. The sample records under 110,000 clones, around 87% being singletons. Germline V gives CDR1 MDHEN, CDR2 SYDVKM. This CDR3 spans 14 amino acids. V dropped 4 bases and J dropped 4 bases, with 13 bases sitting between them. As for this clone: No antigen is known for it.

The sequencing used peripheral blood, collected 28 days after the second AZD1222 dose. The TCR comes from an adult who received the AZD1222 COVID-19 vaccine. The rearrangement links TRBV28 to TRBJ1-1; tentative D call: TRBD1 (5 bases). The CDR3 nucleotides read TGTGCCAGCAGTTCCAGACGGAGGGGCACTGAAGCTTTCTTT. Amino acid sequence: CASSSRRRGTEAFF.